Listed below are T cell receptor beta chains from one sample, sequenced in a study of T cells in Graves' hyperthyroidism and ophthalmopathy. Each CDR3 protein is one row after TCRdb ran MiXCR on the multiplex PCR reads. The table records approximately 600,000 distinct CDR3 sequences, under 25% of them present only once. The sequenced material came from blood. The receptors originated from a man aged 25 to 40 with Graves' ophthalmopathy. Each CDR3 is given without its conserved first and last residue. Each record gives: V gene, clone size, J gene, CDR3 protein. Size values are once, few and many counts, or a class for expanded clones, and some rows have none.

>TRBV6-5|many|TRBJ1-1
ASSYSKGPHGAF
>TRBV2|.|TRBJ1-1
ASHEEYAF
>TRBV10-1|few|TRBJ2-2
ASRSGRNTGELF
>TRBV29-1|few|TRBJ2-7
SVWDGSYEQY
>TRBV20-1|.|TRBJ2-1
SAVPGTSGINEQF
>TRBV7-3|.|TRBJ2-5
ASSPRGRGAGTQETQY
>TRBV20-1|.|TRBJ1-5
SARAAGINQPQH
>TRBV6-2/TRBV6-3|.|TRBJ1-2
ASSFRDGRGYT
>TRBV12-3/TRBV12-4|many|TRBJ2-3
ASSPIGGIHTQY
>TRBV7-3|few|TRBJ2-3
ASSLTGISRGSTDTQY
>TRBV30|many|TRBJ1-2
AWVTGELYGYT
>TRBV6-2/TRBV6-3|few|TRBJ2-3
ASSYLPGLATDTQY
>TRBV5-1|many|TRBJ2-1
ASSLSGEAYNEQF
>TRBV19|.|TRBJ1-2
ASSIDILPRTGYT
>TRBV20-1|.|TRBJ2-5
SASRVGGVEETQY
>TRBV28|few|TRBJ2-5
ASSLRAGRGETQY
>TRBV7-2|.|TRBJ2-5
ASSSPLLAGLETQY
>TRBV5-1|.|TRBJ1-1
ASSSRVGGLNTEAF
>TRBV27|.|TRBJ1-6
ASSLFRLGNSPLH
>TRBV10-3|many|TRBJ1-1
AHGRVTEAF
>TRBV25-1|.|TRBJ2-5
ASSTGPKEETQY
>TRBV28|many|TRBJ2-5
ASRGTRDSQETQY
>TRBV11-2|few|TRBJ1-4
ASSQDTGGMIATNEKLF
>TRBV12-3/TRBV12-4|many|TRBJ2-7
ASSFASSYEQY
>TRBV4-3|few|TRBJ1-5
ASSQDWDQGYQPQH
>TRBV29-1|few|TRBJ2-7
SGTTGTGSYEQY
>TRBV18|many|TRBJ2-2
ASSPPRASTGELF
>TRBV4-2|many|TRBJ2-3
ASSQDDGVRDWIDTQY
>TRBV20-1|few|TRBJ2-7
SAAFPRVPYEQY
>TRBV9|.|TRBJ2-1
ASSVVEGGPSYNEQF
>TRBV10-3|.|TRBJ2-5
AISPGRGRDRETQY
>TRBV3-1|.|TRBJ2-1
ASSQAPGRRNEQF
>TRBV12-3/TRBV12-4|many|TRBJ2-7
ASSTGGGLYEQY
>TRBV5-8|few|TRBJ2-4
ASSLAGTPLAKNIQY
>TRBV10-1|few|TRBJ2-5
ASSTDRTQETQY
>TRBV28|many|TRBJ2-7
ASTHTGWYEQY
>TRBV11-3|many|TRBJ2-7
ASSLSPYYEQY
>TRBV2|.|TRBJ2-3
ASSDAGTATDTQY
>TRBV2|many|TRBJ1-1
ASSEGPTTEAF
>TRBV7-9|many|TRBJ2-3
ASSSEGAQY
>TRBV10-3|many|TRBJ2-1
AIRAGGFEQF
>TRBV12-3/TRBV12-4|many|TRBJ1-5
ASSPLLGVQPQH
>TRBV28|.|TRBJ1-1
ASSAGPQPSEAF
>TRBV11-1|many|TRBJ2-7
ASSFQASGIPDEQY
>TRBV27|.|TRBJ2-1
ASSFWAGESDYNEQF
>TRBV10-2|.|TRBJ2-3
ASSATSSTDTQY
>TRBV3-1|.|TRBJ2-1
ASSRVSSSYNEQF
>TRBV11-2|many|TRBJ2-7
ASSLSGHEQY